A selection of T cell receptor beta chains follows, all from one sample in a study of regulatory T cells in long-lasting Graves disease. TCRdb re-called the multiplex PCR reads through MiXCR, storing one row per CDR3 protein. This sample has roughly 500,000 distinct CDR3 sequences, with 12% to 15% found just once. This sample was also put to use in a study of T cells in Graves' hyperthyroidism and ophthalmopathy.

The sample consisted of peripheral blood mononuclear cells (PBMCs), taken at new diagnosis, from a patient treated with antithyroid drugs. The receptors originated from a woman in her forties or fifties with Graves disease. The CDR3 runs from the conserved cysteine through the conserved F or W. D genes are given only for firm matches. Clone size appears in some rows only: once, few, many, or a class for an expanded clone.

>TRBV7-9|18|TRBJ1-5|.|few
CASSHTPRGGNSNQPQHF
TGTGCCAGCAGCCACACGCCAAGGGGAGGGAATAGCAATCAGCCCCAGCATTTT
>TRBV4-1|16|TRBJ2-2|TRBD2|.
CASSQGLAEMTGELFF
TGCGCCAGCAGCCAAGGACTAGCGGAGATGACCGGGGAGCTGTTTTTT
>TRBV28|12|TRBJ2-7|.|many
CASSSSAYEQYF
TGTGCCAGCAGTTCCAGTGCTTACGAGCAGTACTTC
>TRBV3-1|15|TRBJ1-4|.|.
CASSQADTQNEKLFF
TGTGCCAGCAGCCAAGCGGACACCCAAAATGAAAAACTGTTTTTT
>TRBV5-8|16|TRBJ1-4|TRBD1|.
CASSSTGTLPNEKLFF
TGTGCCAGCAGCTCGACAGGGACACTTCCAAATGAAAAACTGTTTTTT
>TRBV7-3|16|TRBJ2-5|TRBD2|.
CASSLGTSGREGTQYF
TGTGCCAGCAGCTTAGGGACTAGCGGGAGGGAGGGGACCCAGTACTTC
>TRBV6-2/TRBV6-3|15|TRBJ1-2|.|many
CASSDGGASNYGYTF
TGTGCCAGCAGTGATGGGGGGGCGTCTAACTATGGCTACACCTTC
>TRBV28|18|TRBJ2-6|TRBD1|many
CASTTPGTGVPGANVLTF
TGTGCCAGCACCACCCCCGGGACAGGGGTTCCTGGGGCCAACGTCCTGACTTTC
>TRBV6-4|15|TRBJ2-1|TRBD2|.
CASSEASGNYNEQFF
TGTGCCAGCAGTGAGGCTAGCGGGAACTACAATGAGCAGTTCTTC
>TRBV28|13|TRBJ2-5|TRBD2|many
CASRGTSRETQYF
TGTGCCAGCAGAGGGACTAGTCGAGAGACCCAGTACTTC
>TRBV4-1|13|TRBJ1-2|.|many
CASSPSRGVGYTF
TGCGCCAGCAGCCCCTCAAGGGGAGTTGGCTACACCTTC
>TRBV3-1|12|TRBJ2-1|.|many
CASSQDEREQFF
TGTGCCAGCAGCCAAGACGAACGGGAGCAGTTCTTC
>TRBV5-1|15|TRBJ2-3|.|many
CASRDRGDGTDTQYF
TGCGCCAGCAGGGATCGGGGAGATGGCACAGATACGCAGTATTTT
>TRBV24-1|15|TRBJ2-1|.|.
CATSDPGESYNEQFF
TGTGCCACCAGTGATCCGGGGGAATCCTACAATGAGCAGTTCTTC
>TRBV16|13|TRBJ1-1|.|few
CASSQGPRGEAFF
TGTGCCAGCAGCCAAGGGCCCCGGGGGGAAGCTTTCTTT
>TRBV20-1|16|TRBJ2-7|TRBD2|many
CSARDTLSGRAYEQYF
TGCAGTGCTAGAGATACCCTTAGCGGGAGGGCCTACGAGCAGTACTTC
>TRBV7-3|14|TRBJ2-1|.|many
CASSQGRGAGEQFF
TGTGCCAGCAGTCAGGGGAGAGGAGCGGGTGAGCAGTTCTTC
>TRBV3-1|13|TRBJ2-2|.|many
CASSLHSSGELFF
TGTGCCAGCAGCCTCCACTCCTCCGGGGAGCTGTTTTTT
>TRBV29-1|13|TRBJ1-2|TRBD1|many
CSVGQGAGYGYTF
TGCAGCGTTGGACAGGGGGCGGGCTATGGCTACACCTTC
>TRBV4-1|19|TRBJ1-1|.|few
CASSQDPSLDTGGDTEAFF
TGCGCCAGCAGCCAAGATCCTTCCTTGGACACCGGAGGGGACACTGAAGCTTTCTTT
>TRBV12-3/TRBV12-4|17|TRBJ1-1|.|once
CASSVGQGKTMNTEAFF
TGTGCCAGCAGTGTCGGACAAGGCAAGACTATGAACACTGAAGCTTTCTTT
>TRBV7-2|15|TRBJ1-1|TRBD1|.
CASSPFEGAYTEAFF
TGTGCCAGCAGCCCATTCGAGGGGGCCTACACTGAAGCTTTCTTT
>TRBV4-1|13|TRBJ2-7|.|.
CASSQTGSHEQYF
TGCGCCAGCAGCCAAACAGGGTCCCACGAGCAGTACTTC
>TRBV29-1|13|TRBJ2-1|.|few
CSVGREGYNEQFF
TGCAGCGTTGGGAGGGAAGGGTACAATGAGCAGTTCTTC
>TRBV7-9|13|TRBJ2-7|.|.
CASSSPNWVEQYF
TGTGCCAGCAGTTCCCCCAATTGGGTCGAGCAGTACTTC
>TRBV6-1|14|TRBJ2-1|TRBD2|many
CASTPGLASDEQFF
TGTGCCAGCACCCCGGGACTAGCGAGTGATGAGCAGTTCTTC
>TRBV28|14|TRBJ2-7|.|many
CASSQGLDFYEQYF
TGTGCCAGCAGCCAGGGACTGGATTTCTACGAGCAGTACTTC
>TRBV7-9|19|TRBJ1-5|TRBD1|.
CASSLGAGQGVYSNQPQHF
TGTGCCAGCAGCTTAGGGGCGGGACAGGGTGTATATAGCAATCAGCCCCAGCATTTT